What follows describes a single T cell receptor beta chain. The antigen remains undetermined. The method was immunoSEQ multiplex PCR; TCRdb's version includes in-frame clones alone and lacks a portion of them. The sample has 200,000 or so clones, 84% seen once; the top ten hold roughly 6.5%. The record originates from a study of cytomegalovirus exposure and HLA in healthy donors. Study-wide results and caveats: The study flagged fewer than 200 TCR beta chains as cytomegalovirus-associated.

Trimming shortened V by 2 bases and J by 0 bases, and 11 bases separated the two germline ends. CDR1 MNHNY and CDR2 SVGAGI come from the germline V gene (reference sequence). The CDR3 runs to 15 residues. The TCR sequence derives from a man younger than 35 in good health and CMV-seropositive. The chain is built from TRBV6-6 and TRBJ2-7, with D possibly TRBD2 on 6 matching bases. The specimen sequenced was PBMCs. In DNA form, the CDR3 reads TGTGCCAGCAGTTACGCCACTAGCTACTCCTACGAGCAGTACTTC. This codes for CASSYATSYSYEQYF.